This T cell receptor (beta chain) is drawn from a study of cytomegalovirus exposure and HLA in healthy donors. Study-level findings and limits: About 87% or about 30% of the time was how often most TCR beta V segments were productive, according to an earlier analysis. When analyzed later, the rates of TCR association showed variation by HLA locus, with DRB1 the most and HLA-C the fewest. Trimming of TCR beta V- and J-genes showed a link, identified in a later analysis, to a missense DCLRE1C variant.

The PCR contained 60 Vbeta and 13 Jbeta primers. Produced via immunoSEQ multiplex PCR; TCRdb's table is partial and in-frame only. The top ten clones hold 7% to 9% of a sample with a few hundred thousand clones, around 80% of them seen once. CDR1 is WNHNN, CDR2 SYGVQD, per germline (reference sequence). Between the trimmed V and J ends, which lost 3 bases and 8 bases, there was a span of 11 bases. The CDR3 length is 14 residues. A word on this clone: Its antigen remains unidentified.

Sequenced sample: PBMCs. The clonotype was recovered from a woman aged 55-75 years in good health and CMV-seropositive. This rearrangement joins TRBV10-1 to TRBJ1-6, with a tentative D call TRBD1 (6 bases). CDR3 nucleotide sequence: TGCGCCAGCAGTGACCGGGACACTTATTCACCCCTCCACTTT. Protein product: CASSDRDTYSPLHF.